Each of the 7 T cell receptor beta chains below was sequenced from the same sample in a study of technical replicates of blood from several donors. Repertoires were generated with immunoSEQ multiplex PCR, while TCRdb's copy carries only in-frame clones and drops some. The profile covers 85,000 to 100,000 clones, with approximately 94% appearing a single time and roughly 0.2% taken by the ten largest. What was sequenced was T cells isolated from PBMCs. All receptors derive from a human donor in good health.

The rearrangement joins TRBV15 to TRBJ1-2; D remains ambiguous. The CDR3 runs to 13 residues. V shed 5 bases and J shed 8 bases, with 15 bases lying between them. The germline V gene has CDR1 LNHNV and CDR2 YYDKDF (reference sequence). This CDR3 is CATSQRLNAGYTF. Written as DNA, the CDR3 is TGTGCCACCAGCCAACGATTGAACGCGGGCTACACCTTC.

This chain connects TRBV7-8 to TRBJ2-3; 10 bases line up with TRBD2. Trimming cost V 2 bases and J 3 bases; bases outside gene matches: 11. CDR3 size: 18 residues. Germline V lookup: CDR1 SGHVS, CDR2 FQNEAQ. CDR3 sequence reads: CASSLQGASGRGTDTQYF. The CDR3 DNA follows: TGTGCCAGCAGCTTACAGGGGGCTAGCGGGAGAGGGACAGATACGCAGTATTTT.

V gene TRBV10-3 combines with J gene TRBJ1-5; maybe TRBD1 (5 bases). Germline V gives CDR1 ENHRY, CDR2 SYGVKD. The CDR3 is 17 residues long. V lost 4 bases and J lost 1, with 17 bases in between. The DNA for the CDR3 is TGTGCCATCAGTGGGGGTGGGAGGGGCATCAGCAATCAGCCCCAGCATTTT. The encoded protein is CAISGGGRGISNQPQHF.

CDR3 sequence reads: CASSHDAQAYYGYTF. CDR3 bases: TGTGCCAGCAGTCACGATGCCCAGGCCTACTATGGCTACACCTTC. The genes are TRBV27 and TRBJ1-2; D ambiguous. The CDR3 loop spans 15 amino acids. V was pared by 5 bases and J by 3 bases, with 16 bases between. Germline V gives CDR1 MNHEY, CDR2 SMNVEV (reference sequence).

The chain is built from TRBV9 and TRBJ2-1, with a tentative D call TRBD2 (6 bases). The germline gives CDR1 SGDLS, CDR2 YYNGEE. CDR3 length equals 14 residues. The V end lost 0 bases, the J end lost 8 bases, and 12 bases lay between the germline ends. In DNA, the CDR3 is TGTGCCAGCAGCGTAGCTAGGGACTGGGATGAGCAGTTCTTC. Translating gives CASSVARDWDEQFF.

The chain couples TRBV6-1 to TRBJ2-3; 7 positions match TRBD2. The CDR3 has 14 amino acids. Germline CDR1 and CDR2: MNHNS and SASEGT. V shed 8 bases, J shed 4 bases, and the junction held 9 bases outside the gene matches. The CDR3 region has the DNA TGTGCCAGCTATTTGCTGGGAGGGTCAGATACGCAGTATTTT. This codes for CASYLLGGSDTQYF.

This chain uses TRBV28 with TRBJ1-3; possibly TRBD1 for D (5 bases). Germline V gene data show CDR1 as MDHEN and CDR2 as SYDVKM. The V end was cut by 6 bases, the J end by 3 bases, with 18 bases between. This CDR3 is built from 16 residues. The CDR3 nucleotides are TGTGCCAGCAGCACACAGGCGGCGAGTGGTGGAAACACCATATATTTT. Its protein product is CASSTQAASGGNTIYF.